The 21 T cell receptor beta chains reported below all come from one sample, sequenced in a study of T cells in Graves' hyperthyroidism and ophthalmopathy. There were TCR beta CDR3 regions amplified from RNA transcripts. HTBI primers drove first-round RT-PCR of the TCR CDR3. TCRdb ran MiXCR on the multiplex PCR reads and lists one entry per CDR3 protein. The sample holds under 350,000 distinct CDR3 sequences, roughly an eighth seen once. Specimen: blood. The receptors here all came from a woman aged 40 to 50 with Graves' hyperthyroidism.

About this clonotype: A much larger clone differs from this one at a single base, so this may be a read error. The chain couples TRBV29-1 to TRBJ1-2, with D tentatively TRBD1 (5 bases). Trimming left V 2 bases short and J 5 bases short, with 18 bases between. The CDR3 loop spans 15 amino acids. The germline gives CDR1 SQVTM, CDR2 ANQGSEA. As DNA, the CDR3 is TGCAGCGTTGAATATCCGGGAGGCCGGGGGTATGGCTACACCTTC. Its translation is CSVEYPGGRGYGYTF.

This CDR3 is CASSYLAGGGETQYF. The DNA of the CDR3 is TGTGCCAGCAGTTACCTAGCGGGAGGGGGAGAGACCCAGTACTTC. This sequence joins TRBV6-5 and TRBJ2-5; 12 nucleotides agree with TRBD2. This CDR3 spans 15 amino acids. J was trimmed by 4 bases and V by 2 bases; bases with no gene match: 2. CDR1 and CDR2 (germline): MNHEY, SVGAGI.

This clonotype was seen a few times. The J gene is TRBJ1-5, the V gene TRBV4-1; no definite D call. Germline assignment: CDR1 MGHRA and CDR2 YSYEKL. V was shortened by 0 bases and J by 2 bases, with 8 bases between the two germline ends. The CDR3 spans 15 residues. The CDR3 spells CASSQEEGRNQPQHF. The CDR3 DNA follows: TGCGCCAGCAGCCAAGAAGAGGGCCGCAATCAGCCCCAGCATTTT.

Points on this clonotype: An end of the junction does not agree with germline; a read error may underlie this. This chain connects TRBV6-1 to TRBJ1-5, with 10 bases matching TRBD1. The V gene's germline CDR1 is MNHNS and CDR2 SASEGT. This CDR3 comprises 14 residues. The CDR3 is CASKGTGVNQPRHF. The CDR3 DNA reads TGTGCCAGCAAGGGGACAGGGGTAAATCAGCCCCGGCATTTT.

This clonotype was counted many times. The chain couples TRBV7-9 to TRBJ2-3; unclear D gene. The V end was cut by 4 bases, the J end by 4 bases, with 12 bases between. CDR1 is SEHNR, CDR2 FQNEAQ, per germline (reference sequence). The CDR3 is made up of 14 amino acids. The CDR3 coding sequence is TGTGCCAGCAGCTCAGGCGTGGTGGCAGATACGCAGTATTTT. Translated, it gives CASSSGVVADTQYF.

There are many counts of this clonotype. This chain connects TRBV27 to TRBJ2-5; TRBD2 is a possible D gene (5 bases). The V gene's germline CDR1 is MNHEY and CDR2 SMNVEV (reference sequence). This CDR3 is 15 amino acids long. The V end was cut by 2 bases, the J end by 4 bases, with 14 bases between. CDR3 protein: CASSLSAVRGETQYF. DNA of the CDR3: TGTGCCAGCAGTTTAAGTGCAGTTCGGGGAGAGACCCAGTACTTC.

The chain is built from TRBV20-1 and TRBJ1-5, with 8 positions matching TRBD1. After removal of 4 bases from V and 5 bases from J, the junction contained 7 bases not matched to a gene. The CDR3 is 14 residues long. Germline CDR1 DFQATT, CDR2 SNEGSKA (reference sequence). CDR3 sequence (DNA): TGCAGTGCTACGCGACAGGGGCACGATCAGCCCCAGCATTTT. This codes for CSATRQGHDQPQHF.

This clonotype has only a few counts. The J gene is TRBJ2-1, the V gene TRBV10-1, with no clear D. CDR3 length: 13 residues. V was shortened by 4 bases and J by 4 bases, with 8 bases between the two germline ends. Germline V gives CDR1 WNHNN, CDR2 SYGVQD (reference sequence). CDR3 bases: TGCGCCAGCAGTGGTGGTCATTACAATGAGCAGTTCTTC. It is translated as CASSGGHYNEQFF.

This clonotype was seen at least ten times. The chain has TRBV2 and TRBJ1-5, with D maybe TRBD1 (5 bases). Germline CDR1 reads SNHLY; CDR2 reads FYNNEI. CDR3 size: 15 residues. The ends were cut back, 5 bases at V and 3 bases at J, with 14 bases in the middle. The CDR3 region is CASSTTDSSNQPQHF. DNA for the CDR3: TGTGCCAGCAGTACTACAGACAGCTCCAATCAGCCCCAGCATTTT.

The CDR3 nucleotides are TGTGCCAGCTCCCAGGGGGGCAAGTCCAATCAGCCCCAGCATTTT. As protein: CASSQGGKSNQPQHF. This chain links TRBV18 with TRBJ1-5; TRBD1 aligns across 7 bases. In germline, CDR1 is KGHSH, CDR2 LQKENI. V trimming: 6 bases; J trimming: 3 bases; junction bases outside the gene matches: 8. The CDR3 has 15 residues.

This clonotype was seen ten or more times. The rearrangement links TRBV7-2 to TRBJ1-4; D remains ambiguous. The germline V gene encodes CDR1 SGHTA and CDR2 FQGNSA. Trimming removed 4 bases at V and 5 bases at J, with 8 bases between. The length of the CDR3 is 13 residues. The CDR3 region has the DNA TGTGCCAGCAGCTACGGGCCAAATGAAAAACTGTTTTTT. Translation: CASSYGPNEKLFF.

There are many counts of this clonotype. The chain combines TRBV12-3 or TRBV12-4 with TRBJ2-3; 7 nucleotides agree with TRBD2. Losses at the gene ends were 3 bases for V and 6 bases for J; bases not matched to a gene: 12. The CDR3 covers 16 residues. CDR3: CASSLRGRASRDTQYF. The DNA of the CDR3 is TGTGCCAGCAGTTTGCGAGGGAGGGCATCGCGGGATACGCAGTATTTT.

This chain uses TRBV6-5 with TRBJ2-3; D gene ambiguous. Germline CDR1 MNHEY, CDR2 SVGAGI. The CDR3 length is 13 residues. Trimming removed 6 bases at V and 0 bases at J, with 7 bases between. The CDR3 protein is CASRLLSTDTQYF. The CDR3 bases are TGTGCCAGCAGATTACTCAGCACAGATACGCAGTATTTT.

This chain connects TRBV7-9 to TRBJ2-7; D gene ambiguous. V lost 0 bases and J lost 2, with 11 bases in between. The CDR3 totals 15 residues. Germline loops: CDR1 SEHNR, CDR2 FQNEAQ (reference sequence). Here the CDR3 reads CASSLAGAKAYEQYF. In DNA, the CDR3 is TGTGCCAGCAGCTTAGCCGGAGCAAAAGCCTACGAGCAGTACTTC.

This clonotype was found many times. The J gene is TRBJ2-2, the V gene TRBV30; TRBD1 is a possible D gene (5 bases). This CDR3 has 11 amino acids. V shed 5 bases and J shed 8 bases, with 9 bases lying between them. Looked up from germline, CDR1 is GTSNPN and CDR2 is SVGIG (reference sequence). The CDR3 loop reads CAWARVGELFF. The CDR3 DNA is TGTGCCTGGGCCAGGGTAGGGGAGCTGTTTTTT. The variable domain in full, with the rest retrieved from reference TRBV30 and TRBJ2-2, is SQTIHQWPATLVQPVGSPLSLECTVEGTSNPNLYWYRQAAGRGLQLLFYSVGIGQISSEVPQNLSASRPQDRQFILSSKKLLLSDSGFYLCAWARVGELFFGEGSRLTVL.

This clonotype was seen repeatedly, ten times or more. The chain links TRBV7-8 to TRBJ2-3; D is possibly TRBD2 (6 bases). The CDR3 length is 19 residues. CDR1 SGHVS and CDR2 FQNEAQ come from the germline V gene. Trimming took 1 base from V and 3 from J, leaving 23 bases between them. CDR3 DNA: TGTGCCAGCAGCTTAGAGGTTGCGGGAAGCCCGAAGGCGACAGATACGCAGTATTTT. Its protein is CASSLEVAGSPKATDTQYF. The full variable domain, with the rest looked up from reference TRBV7-8 and TRBJ2-3, is GAGVSQSPRYKVAKRGQDVALRCDPISGHVSLFWYQQALGQGPEFLTYFQNEAQLDKSGLPSDRFFAERPEGSVSTLKIQRTQQEDSAVYLCASSLEVAGSPKATDTQYFGPGTRLTVL.

This clonotype was picked up many times. This chain connects TRBV28 to TRBJ1-5, with a weak D call TRBD1 (5 bases). Germline V lookup: CDR1 MDHEN, CDR2 SYDVKM. This CDR3 comprises 14 residues. Trimming shortened V by 3 bases and J by 3 bases, and 9 bases separated the two germline ends. DNA of the CDR3: TGTGCCAGCAGTTTCGGGGGATCCAATCAGCCCCAGCATTTT. It yields the protein CASSFGGSNQPQHF. The entire variable domain, with the rest obtained from reference TRBV28 and TRBJ1-5, is as follows: DVKVTQSSRYLVKRTGEKVFLECVQDMDHENMFWYRQDPGLGLRLIYFSYDVKMKEKGDIPEGYSVSREKKERFSLILESASTNQTSMYLCASSFGGSNQPQHFGDGTRLSIL.

This clonotype was observed at least ten times. The V call is TRBV7-9, the J call TRBJ1-1; no clear D. V dropped 5 bases and J dropped 10 bases, with 14 bases sitting between them. The CDR3 has 12 amino acids. Germline V lookup: CDR1 SEHNR, CDR2 FQNEAQ (reference sequence). CDR3 protein: CASSPSKEGAFF. The CDR3 DNA reads TGTGCCAGCAGCCCCTCCAAAGAAGGAGCTTTCTTT. Full variable domain (outside the CDR3, taken from reference TRBV7-9 and TRBJ1-1): DTGVSQNPRHKITKRGQNVTFRCDPISEHNRLYWYRQTLGQGPEFLTYFQNEAQLEKSRLLSDRFSAERPKGSFSTLEIQRTEQGDSAMYLCASSPSKEGAFFGQGTRLTVV.

This clonotype showed up many times. This chain connects TRBV28 to TRBJ1-5, with D possibly TRBD1 on 6 matching bases. Germline V gene sequence: CDR1 MDHEN, CDR2 SYDVKM. With 4 bases removed from V and 3 bases from J, the gap between germline ends came to 13 bases. The CDR3 is 15 amino acids. CDR3 loop: CASSSPRQANQPQHF. For the CDR3, the DNA is TGTGCCAGCAGTTCCCCCCGACAGGCCAATCAGCCCCAGCATTTT.

This clonotype was seen many times. This rearrangement joins TRBV12-3 or TRBV12-4 to TRBJ1-2, with D tentatively TRBD1 (5 bases). The CDR3 is 16 residues long. V was cut by 0 bases and J by 4 bases, with 15 bases left in between. Written as DNA, the CDR3 is TGTGCCAGCAGTTTAGCGCAGGGTTTACGGCCCTATGGCTACACCTTC. It is translated as CASSLAQGLRPYGYTF.

The chain has TRBV4-1 and TRBJ2-7, with D tentatively TRBD2 (5 bases). In germline, CDR1 is MGHRA, CDR2 YSYEKL. V lost 2 bases and J lost 0, with 11 bases in between. CDR3 length: 15 amino acids. This chain's CDR3 is CASSQPGRGSYEQYF. The DNA of the CDR3 is TGCGCCAGCAGCCAACCCGGTCGGGGCTCCTACGAGCAGTACTTC.